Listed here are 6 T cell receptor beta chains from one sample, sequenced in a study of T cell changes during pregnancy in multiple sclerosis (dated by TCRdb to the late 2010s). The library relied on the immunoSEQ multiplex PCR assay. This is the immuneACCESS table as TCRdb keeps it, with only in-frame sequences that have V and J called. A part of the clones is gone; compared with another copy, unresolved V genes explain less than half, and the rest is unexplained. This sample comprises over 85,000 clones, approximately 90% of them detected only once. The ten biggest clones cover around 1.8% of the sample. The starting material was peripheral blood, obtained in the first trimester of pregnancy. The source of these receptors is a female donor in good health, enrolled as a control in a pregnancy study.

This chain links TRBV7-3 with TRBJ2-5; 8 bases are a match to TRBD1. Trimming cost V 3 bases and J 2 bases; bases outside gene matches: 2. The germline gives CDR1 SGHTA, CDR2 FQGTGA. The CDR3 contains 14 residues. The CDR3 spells CASSFTGGQETQYF. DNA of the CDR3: TGTGCCAGCAGCTTTACAGGGGGTCAAGAGACCCAGTACTTC.

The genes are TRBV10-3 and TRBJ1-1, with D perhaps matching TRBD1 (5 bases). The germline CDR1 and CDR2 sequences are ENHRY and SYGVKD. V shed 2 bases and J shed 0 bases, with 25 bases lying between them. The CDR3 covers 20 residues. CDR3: CAISEEAGLDKLEVNTEAFF. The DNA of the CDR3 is TGTGCCATCAGTGAGGAGGCGGGACTGGACAAACTAGAAGTGAACACTGAAGCTTTCTTT.

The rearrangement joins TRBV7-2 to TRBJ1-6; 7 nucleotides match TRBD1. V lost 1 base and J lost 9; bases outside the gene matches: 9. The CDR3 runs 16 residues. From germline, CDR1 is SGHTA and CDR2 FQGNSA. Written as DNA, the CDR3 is TGTGCCAGCAGCTTAGAGGGTGGAGACAGGGCTTCACCCCTCCACTTT. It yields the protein CASSLEGGDRASPLHF.

The CDR3 DNA sequence: TGTGCCAGCAGCGCTTCCGGGGGGGTAGATTCCAATGAGCAGTTCTTC. Translation gives CASSASGGVDSNEQFF. The V call is TRBV9, the J call TRBJ2-1; 8 nucleotides align to TRBD2. The CDR3 extends over 16 amino acids. The V segment lost 3 bases and the J segment 6 bases; nucleotides outside the gene matches: 11. Germline V gives CDR1 SGDLS, CDR2 YYNGEE.

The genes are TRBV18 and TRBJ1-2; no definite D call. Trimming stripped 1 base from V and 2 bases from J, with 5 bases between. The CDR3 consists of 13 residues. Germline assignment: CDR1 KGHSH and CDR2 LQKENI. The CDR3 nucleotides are TGTGCCAGCTCACCACTCGAGAACTATGGCTACACCTTC. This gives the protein CASSPLENYGYTF.

The CDR3 region is CASSSEGAGGELFF. In DNA, the CDR3 is TGTGCCAGCAGCTCGGAGGGGGCTGGCGGGGAGCTGTTTTTT. The chain recombines TRBV7-8 with TRBJ2-2; weak D call: TRBD1 (7 bases). Trimming cost V 4 bases and J 7 bases, with 13 bases left between them. CDR1 and CDR2 from the germline V gene are SGHVS and FQNEAQ. This CDR3 spans 14 amino acids.